Listed below are T cell receptor beta chains from one sample, sequenced in a study of shared clonotypes between healthy human individuals. Clones were read by immunoSEQ multiplex PCR, and TCRdb kept only the in-frame ones, dropping some. The table lists about 2,200,000 clones, 90% to 95% of them singletons. Sequencing was performed on naive CD8+ T cells from PBMCs. The source of these receptors is a man younger than 35 in good health. Some clones in this sample may be carry-over from other donors' samples. The CDR3 runs from the conserved cysteine through the conserved F or W. Each record gives: V gene, clone size, J gene, D gene, CDR3 DNA, CDR3 protein. A D gene is named only where the DNA matches it firmly. Rows may omit the clone size; those that give it use once, few, many or a size class.

V gene: TRBV6-1
clone size: .
J gene: TRBJ1-3
D gene: .
CDR3 DNA: TGTGCCAGCAGTGACAGGGGATCCCTTGGAAACACCATATATTTT
CDR3 protein: CASSDRGSLGNTIYF

V gene: TRBV4-3
clone size: .
J gene: TRBJ1-1
D gene: TRBD1
CDR3 DNA: TGCGCCAGCAGCCAAGGGACCGGGACAGGGGGGTTTGCTTTCTTT
CDR3 protein: CASSQGTGTGGFAFF

V gene: TRBV4-2
clone size: .
J gene: TRBJ2-7
D gene: TRBD1
CDR3 DNA: TGTGCCAGCAGCCAAGGCATCCCCGACAGGGCAAATCTCTACGAGCAGTACTTC
CDR3 protein: CASSQGIPDRANLYEQYF

V gene: TRBV30
clone size: .
J gene: TRBJ2-2
D gene: TRBD1
CDR3 DNA: TGTGGCGGACAGGGGGCATCCGGGGAGCTGTTTTTT
CDR3 protein: CGGQGASGELFF

V gene: TRBV28
clone size: .
J gene: TRBJ2-7
D gene: TRBD2
CDR3 DNA: TGTGCCAGCACTAAAACAGGACTAGCGGGAGACGAGCAGTACTTC
CDR3 protein: CASTKTGLAGDEQYF

V gene: TRBV19
clone size: .
J gene: TRBJ2-6
D gene: .
CDR3 DNA: TGTGCCAGTAGTGGAGTCTCTGGGGCCAACGTCCTGACTTTC
CDR3 protein: CASSGVSGANVLTF

V gene: TRBV27
clone size: .
J gene: TRBJ1-5
D gene: .
CDR3 DNA: TGTGCCAGCAGTTCCCGACTGGGGTCCCCGGGCAATCAGCCCCAGCATTTT
CDR3 protein: CASSSRLGSPGNQPQHF

V gene: TRBV10-1
clone size: .
J gene: TRBJ2-7
D gene: .
CDR3 DNA: TGCGCCAGCAGTGAAGGGGGGACAGTTGACGGCCATCTCTCCGAGCAGTACTTC
CDR3 protein: CASSEGGTVDGHLSEQYF

V gene: TRBV28
clone size: once
J gene: TRBJ2-5
D gene: .
CDR3 DNA: TGTGCCAGCAGTCGAGCCAGCCGCCAAGAGACCCAGTACTTC
CDR3 protein: CASSRASRQETQYF

V gene: TRBV5-4
clone size: once
J gene: TRBJ2-3
D gene: TRBD2
CDR3 DNA: TGTGCCAGCAGGGTAGCGGGAGTCGGGGCAGATACGCAGTATTTT
CDR3 protein: CASRVAGVGADTQYF

V gene: TRBV7-9
clone size: .
J gene: TRBJ2-2
D gene: .
CDR3 DNA: TGTGCCCGCAGGTGGGGATTTAACACCGGGGAGCTGTTTTTT
CDR3 protein: CARRWGFNTGELFF

V gene: TRBV19
clone size: .
J gene: TRBJ2-1
D gene: TRBD2
CDR3 DNA: TGTGCCAGTAAACTAGCGGGCTCCTACAATGAGCAGTTCTTC
CDR3 protein: CASKLAGSYNEQFF

V gene: TRBV27
clone size: once
J gene: TRBJ2-3
D gene: .
CDR3 DNA: TGTGCCAGCAGGTCGGGAGATACGCAGTATTTT
CDR3 protein: CASRSGDTQYF

V gene: TRBV7-2
clone size: .
J gene: TRBJ1-2
D gene: .
CDR3 DNA: TGTGCCAGCAGCTTACCCCCAGGCTATGGCTACACCTTC
CDR3 protein: CASSLPPGYGYTF

V gene: TRBV6-5
clone size: .
J gene: TRBJ2-7
D gene: .
CDR3 DNA: TGTGCCAGCAGTTATTTAGCGGTTGGGTACGAGCAGTACTTC
CDR3 protein: CASSYLAVGYEQYF

V gene: TRBV5-5
clone size: .
J gene: TRBJ2-1
D gene: TRBD2
CDR3 DNA: TGTGCCAGCAGCTTGGTGAAGCGGGACTACAATGAGCAGTTCTTC
CDR3 protein: CASSLVKRDYNEQFF

V gene: TRBV13
clone size: .
J gene: TRBJ2-5
D gene: .
CDR3 DNA: TGTGCCAGCAGCTCCCCGAGTACTAACTACTTC
CDR3 protein: CASSSPSTNYF

V gene: TRBV29-1
clone size: .
J gene: TRBJ2-2
D gene: TRBD1
CDR3 DNA: TGCAGCGTTGTTCGGCCAGGGGGCAGGGAGCTGTTTTTT
CDR3 protein: CSVVRPGGRELFF

V gene: TRBV6-6
clone size: once
J gene: TRBJ1-2
D gene: TRBD1
CDR3 DNA: TGTGCCAGCAGTCCCGGACAGGGGGGGAACTATGGCTACACCTTC
CDR3 protein: CASSPGQGGNYGYTF

V gene: TRBV7-8
clone size: .
J gene: TRBJ1-1
D gene: TRBD1
CDR3 DNA: TGTGCCAGCAGCTCAACAGGGGATAGTGAAGCTTTCTTT
CDR3 protein: CASSSTGDSEAFF

V gene: TRBV27
clone size: .
J gene: TRBJ1-2
D gene: .
CDR3 DNA: TGTGCCAGCAGAATCGGGACCGGGTATGGCTACACCTTC
CDR3 protein: CASRIGTGYGYTF

V gene: TRBV7-9
clone size: .
J gene: TRBJ2-7
D gene: TRBD1
CDR3 DNA: TGTGCCAGCAGCGCACAGACAGGGATGGGGGCCGAGCAGTACTTC
CDR3 protein: CASSAQTGMGAEQYF